A selection of T cell receptor beta chains follows, all from one sample in a study. MiXCR was run by TCRdb on the 5' RACE reads, yielding one entry per CDR3 protein. Among about 40,000 distinct CDR3 sequences listed, approximately 19% were seen once. Sequencing input: naive CD4+ T cells sorted from a lymph node. The receptors were sampled from a female donor with breast cancer. Each CDR3 is given with its conserved first and last residue. The order of the fields is clone size, J gene, D gene, V gene, CDR3 DNA, CDR3 protein. A D gene is named only where the DNA matches it firmly. Rows may omit the clone size; those that give it use once, few, many or a size class.

many | TRBJ2-6 | NA | TRBV10-3 | TGTGCCACCGAAGGGACGGCGGTCTCTGGGGCCAACGTCCTGACTTTC | CATEGTAVSGANVLTF
few | TRBJ1-2 | NA | TRBV6-6 | TGTGCCAGCAGTTACTACAGGGAAGACCCTTACACCTTC | CASSYYREDPYTF
few | TRBJ2-2 | TRBD1 | TRBV5-1 | TGCGCCAGCAGCACCAGGACAGGGCCCGGGGAGCTGTTTTTT | CASSTRTGPGELFF
many | TRBJ1-4 | NA | TRBV4-1 | TGCGCCAGCAGCCAAGTAGATGCAGTTGCGTATGAAAAACTGTTTTTT | CASSQVDAVAYEKLFF
many | TRBJ1-2 | NA | TRBV7-9 | TGTGCCAGCAGTCTGCAGGGATGGAAAAATGGCTACACCTTC | CASSLQGWKNGYTF
few | TRBJ1-5 | TRBD1 | TRBV20-1 | TGCAGTGCTAGAGGCGGACAGGGTAATCAGCCCCAGCATTTT | CSARGGQGNQPQHF
NA | TRBJ2-3 | NA | TRBV27 | TGTGCCAGCAGTTTCAGCGCGCCCACAGATACGCAGTATTTT | CASSFSAPTDTQYF
few | TRBJ2-3 | NA | TRBV24-1 | TGTGCCACCAGTGATACCGGGGGCCGCACAGATACGCAGTATTTT | CATSDTGGRTDTQYF
medium-sized | TRBJ2-5 | NA | TRBV29-1 | TGCAGCGTTGAAGATGTAGGAGAGACCCAGTACTTC | CSVEDVGETQYF
few | TRBJ2-1 | NA | TRBV20-1 | TGCAGTCCTCTAGACAACGGGGGATCTGAAAAGCAGTTCTTC | CSPLDNGGSEKQFF
few | TRBJ1-2 | NA | TRBV28 | TGTGCCAGCAGTTTGCGGGGGGCAGGTGGCTACACCTTC | CASSLRGAGGYTF
few | TRBJ2-3 | NA | TRBV11-2 | TGTGCCAGCAGCTTAGATCTTACAGATACGCAGTATTTT | CASSLDLTDTQYF
NA | TRBJ1-5 | TRBD1 | TRBV6-5 | TGTGCCAGCAGAGGACAGGGGGACTCGCCCCAGCATTTT | CASRGQGDSPQHF
few | TRBJ1-2 | NA | TRBV12-3/TRBV12-4 | TGTGCCAGCAGTTTAGCGGAGACCTGGCATGGCTACACCTTC | CASSLAETWHGYTF
NA | TRBJ2-1 | NA | TRBV6-2/TRBV6-3 | TGTGCCAGCAGTCCTAGCGACGATGAGCAGTTCTTC | CASSPSDDEQFF
few | TRBJ2-1 | TRBD2 | TRBV20-1 | TGCAGTGCTCCCGGGACTAGCAGAAATGAGCAGTTCTTC | CSAPGTSRNEQFF
many | TRBJ1-2 | NA | TRBV4-1 | TGCGCCAGCAGTCAACAACAAAACGGTCCGGATGGCTACACCTTC | CASSQQQNGPDGYTF
few | TRBJ1-1 | NA | TRBV5-1 | TGCGCCAGCAGCCCAATAGGCTTGAACACTGAAGCTTTCTTT | CASSPIGLNTEAFF
NA | TRBJ1-1 | NA | TRBV5-1 | TGCGCCAGCAGCTTGGCTACTTGGAACACTGAAGCTTTCTTT | CASSLATWNTEAFF
many | TRBJ2-5 | TRBD1 | TRBV5-1 | TGCGCCAGCAGCGCGGGACAGGCGATAGAGACCCAGTACTTC | CASSAGQAIETQYF
NA | TRBJ2-5 | TRBD2 | TRBV28 | TGTGCCAGCAGTTTCCCTAGCGGTAACAAAGAGACCCAGTACTTC | CASSFPSGNKETQYF
NA | TRBJ2-2 | NA | TRBV7-3 | TGTGCCAGCAGCCTCCAACAGAACACCGGGGAGCTGTTTTTT | CASSLQQNTGELFF
many | TRBJ2-3 | TRBD2 | TRBV4-1 | TGCGCCAGCAGCCAAGTAACTAGCGGAGATACGCAGTATTTT | CASSQVTSGDTQYF
NA | TRBJ2-3 | TRBD2 | TRBV7-9 | TGTGCCAGCAGATCAACTAGCGGGGCCGCCCTCAGTACGCAGTATTTT | CASRSTSGAALSTQYF
few | TRBJ2-1 | TRBD2 | TRBV5-1 | TGCGCCAGCAGCTTACCGGGGGGCTACAATGAGCAGTTCTTC | CASSLPGGYNEQFF
NA | TRBJ2-7 | TRBD2 | TRBV7-2 | TGTGCCAGCAGCTTGACTAGCGACCCCACCTACGAGCAGTACTTC | CASSLTSDPTYEQYF
NA | TRBJ2-5 | TRBD1 | TRBV6-2/TRBV6-3 | TGTGCCAGCAGCGTCCGAAAAGGGGGCGCAGAGACCCAGTACTTC | CASSVRKGGAETQYF
NA | TRBJ2-7 | NA | TRBV7-2 | TGTGCCAACAGCCCCCAGCAAGGGCAGCGCCCGTACTTC | CANSPQQGQRPYF